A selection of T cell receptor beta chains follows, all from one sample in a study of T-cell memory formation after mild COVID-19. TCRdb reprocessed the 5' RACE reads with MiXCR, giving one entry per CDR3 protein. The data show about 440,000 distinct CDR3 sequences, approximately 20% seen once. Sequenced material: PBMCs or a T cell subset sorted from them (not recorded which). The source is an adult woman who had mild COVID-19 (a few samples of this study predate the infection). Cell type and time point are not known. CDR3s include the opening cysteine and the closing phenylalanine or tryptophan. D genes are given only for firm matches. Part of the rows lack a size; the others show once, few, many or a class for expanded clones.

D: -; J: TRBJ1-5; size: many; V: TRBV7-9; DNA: TGTGCCAGCAGCACCAAGTGGGACCAGCCCCAGCATTTT; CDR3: CASSTKWDQPQHF
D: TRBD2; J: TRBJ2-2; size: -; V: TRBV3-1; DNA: TGTGCCAGCACGGTCAGCGGGGGTAACACCGGGGAGCTGTTTTTT; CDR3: CASTVSGGNTGELFF
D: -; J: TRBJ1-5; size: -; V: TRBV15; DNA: TGTGCCACCAGCAGAGGGGCAGATGATCAGCCCCAGCATTTT; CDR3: CATSRGADDQPQHF
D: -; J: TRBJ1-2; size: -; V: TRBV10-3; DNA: TGTGCCATCAGTAGTACTGGGGAGACGGCCATCATAGGCTATGGCTACACCTTC; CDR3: CAISSTGETAIIGYGYTF
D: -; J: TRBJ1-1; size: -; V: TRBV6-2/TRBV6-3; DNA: TGTGCCAGCGGGGCGAACACTGAAGCTTTCTTT; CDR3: CASGANTEAFF
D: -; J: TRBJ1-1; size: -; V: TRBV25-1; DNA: TGTGCCAGCAGCCCGGGATATGACACTGAAGCTTTCTTT; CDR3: CASSPGYDTEAFF
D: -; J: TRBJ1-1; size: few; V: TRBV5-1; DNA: TGCGCCAGCAGCTTGGGGGGCAGGCCGAACACTGAAGCTTTCTTT; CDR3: CASSLGGRPNTEAFF
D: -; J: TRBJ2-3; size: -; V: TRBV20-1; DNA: TGCAGTGCTTCTACTAGGGGAGCTGGAGATACGCAGTATTTT; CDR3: CSASTRGAGDTQYF
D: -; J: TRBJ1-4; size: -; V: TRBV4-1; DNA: TGCGCCAGCAGCCAAGAGAACGGAGAGACTAATGAAAAACTGTTTTTT; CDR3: CASSQENGETNEKLFF
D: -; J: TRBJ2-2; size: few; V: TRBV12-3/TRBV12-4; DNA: TGTGCCAGCAGTCCCAGGACAGAGTCCGGGGAGCTGTTTTTT; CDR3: CASSPRTESGELFF
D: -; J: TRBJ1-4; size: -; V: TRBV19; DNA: TGTGCCAGTAGTACCGGGACGGCAGATGAAAAACTGTTTTTT; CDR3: CASSTGTADEKLFF
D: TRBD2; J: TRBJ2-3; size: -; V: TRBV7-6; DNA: TGTGCCAGCAAATCTAGCGGGAGGGCCCGCACAGATACGCAGTATTTT; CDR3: CASKSSGRARTDTQYF
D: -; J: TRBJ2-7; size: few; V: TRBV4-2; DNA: TGTGCCAGCAGTCCCGGGCCTCTGTACGAGCAGTACTTC; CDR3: CASSPGPLYEQYF
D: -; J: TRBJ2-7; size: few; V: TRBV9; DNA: TGTGCCAGCAGCGTTGCGTCCTGGGGCGACTACGAGCAGTACTTC; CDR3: CASSVASWGDYEQYF
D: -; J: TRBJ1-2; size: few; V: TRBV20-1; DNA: TGCAGTGCTAGTCGACAGAAAGCCGCCGCGGCTCCTCTGTTC; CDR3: CSASRQKAAAAPLF
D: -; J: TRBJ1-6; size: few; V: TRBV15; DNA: TGTGCCACCAGCAGAGATGGGTGGGACGGTTTTTCACCCCTCCACTTT; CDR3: CATSRDGWDGFSPLHF
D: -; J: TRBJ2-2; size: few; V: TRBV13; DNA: TGTGCCAGCAGCCCTAGCGTCGGAAACACCGGGGAGCTGTTTTTT; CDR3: CASSPSVGNTGELFF
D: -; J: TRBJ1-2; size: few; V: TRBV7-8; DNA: TGTGCCAGCAGCTTAGCTTCGGGGACCGGCTATGGCTACACCTTC; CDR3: CASSLASGTGYGYTF
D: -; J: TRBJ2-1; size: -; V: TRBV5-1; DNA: TGCGCCAGCAGCTTGGACAGCCCCCGACTTAACAATGAGCAGTTCTTC; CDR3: CASSLDSPRLNNEQFF
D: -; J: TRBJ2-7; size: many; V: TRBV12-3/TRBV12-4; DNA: TGTGCCAGCAGTTTCGGACTGGGCGAGCAGTACTTC; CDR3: CASSFGLGEQYF
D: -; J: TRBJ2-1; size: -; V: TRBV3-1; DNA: TGTGCCAGCGAAAATAGCGAAAGCTCCTACAATGAGCAGTTCTTC; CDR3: CASENSESSYNEQFF
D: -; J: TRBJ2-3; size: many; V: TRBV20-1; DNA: TGCAGTGCTAGAGATCCGGAGCGGCCTAGCACAGATACGCAGTATTTT; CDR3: CSARDPERPSTDTQYF
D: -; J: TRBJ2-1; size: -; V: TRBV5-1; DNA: TGCGCCAGCACCCTTGGTCAGGGGGGGAATGAGCAGTTCTTC; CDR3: CASTLGQGGNEQFF
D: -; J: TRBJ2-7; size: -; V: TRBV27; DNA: TGTGCCAGCAGTTTCGGTCAGGACCCTACCTACGAGCAGTACTTC; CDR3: CASSFGQDPTYEQYF
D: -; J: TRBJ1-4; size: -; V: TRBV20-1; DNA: TGCAGTGCTAGAGATCATATTGAAAAACTGTTTTTT; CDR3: CSARDHIEKLFF
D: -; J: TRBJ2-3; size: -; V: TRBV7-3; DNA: TGTGCCAGCTCGACAGACCCGGCAGATACGCAGTATTTT; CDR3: CASSTDPADTQYF
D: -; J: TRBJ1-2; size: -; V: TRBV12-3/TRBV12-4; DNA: TGTGCCTGTAGCCCCCTTAACTATGGCTACACCTTC; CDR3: CACSPLNYGYTF
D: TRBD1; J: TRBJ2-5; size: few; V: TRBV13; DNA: TGTGCCAGCAGCTACAGGGGGCCTAAAGAGACCCAGTACTTC; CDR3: CASSYRGPKETQYF
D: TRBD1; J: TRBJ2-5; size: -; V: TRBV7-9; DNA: TGTGCCAGCAGCCAAGCCGACAGGGCCCTCAGGGGAGAGACCCAGTACTTC; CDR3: CASSQADRALRGETQYF
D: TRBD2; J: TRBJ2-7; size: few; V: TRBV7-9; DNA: TGTGCCAGCAGCTTACAAGCGGGGGTAGACGAGCAGTACTTC; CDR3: CASSLQAGVDEQYF
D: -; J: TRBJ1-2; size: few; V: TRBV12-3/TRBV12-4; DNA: TGTGCCAGCAGTTTGGAACGGCTTAACTATGGCTACACCTTC; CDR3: CASSLERLNYGYTF
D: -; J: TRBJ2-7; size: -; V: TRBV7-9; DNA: TGTGCCAGCAGCACGAACAGGGTCTACGAGCAGTACTTC; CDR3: CASSTNRVYEQYF
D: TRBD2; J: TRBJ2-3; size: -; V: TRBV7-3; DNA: TGTGCCAGCTCCTCCGCCAGCGGGGGTCTGGCAGATACGCAGTATTTT; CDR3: CASSSASGGLADTQYF
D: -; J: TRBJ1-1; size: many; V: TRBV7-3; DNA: TGTGCCAGCAGCTTCTCCGGGACGGTGAACACTGAAGCTTTCTTT; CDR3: CASSFSGTVNTEAFF
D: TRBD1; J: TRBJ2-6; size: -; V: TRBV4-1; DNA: TGCGCCAGCAGCCAACCGGGACAGAAAAGGTCTGGGGCCAACGTCCTGACTTTC; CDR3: CASSQPGQKRSGANVLTF
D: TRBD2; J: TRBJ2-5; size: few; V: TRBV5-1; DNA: TGCGCCAGCAGCCCGGGACTAGCGGGAAGTTCGGAGACCCAGTACTTC; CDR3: CASSPGLAGSSETQYF
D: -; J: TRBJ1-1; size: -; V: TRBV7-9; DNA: TGTGCCAGCAGCGTACAGGGTGGGAACACTGAAGCTTTCTTT; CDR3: CASSVQGGNTEAFF
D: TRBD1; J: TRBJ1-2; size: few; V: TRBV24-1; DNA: TGTGCCACCAGTGACGCTGGGACAGGCTTCCCTCATGGCTACACCTTC; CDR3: CATSDAGTGFPHGYTF
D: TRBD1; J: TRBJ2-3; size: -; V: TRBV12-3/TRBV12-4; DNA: TGTGCCAGCAGGCGGACAGGGTTAAACGCAGATACGCAGTATTTT; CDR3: CASRRTGLNADTQYF
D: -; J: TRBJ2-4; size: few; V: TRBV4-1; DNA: TGCGCCAGCAGCCAAGAGGGTCCCATGGCGGACATTCAGTACTTC; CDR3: CASSQEGPMADIQYF
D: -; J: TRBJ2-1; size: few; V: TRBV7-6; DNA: TGTGCCAGCAGCTTAGTGAGGGGGTCCAACAATGAGCAGTTCTTC; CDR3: CASSLVRGSNNEQFF
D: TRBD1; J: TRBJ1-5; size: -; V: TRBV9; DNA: TGTGCCAGCAGCGTAGGAGGGGGCGGTCAGCCCCAGCATTTT; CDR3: CASSVGGGGQPQHF
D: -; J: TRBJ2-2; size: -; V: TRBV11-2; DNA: TGTGCCAGCAGATTACGGGTCGCGAACACCGGGGAGCTGTTTTTT; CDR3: CASRLRVANTGELFF
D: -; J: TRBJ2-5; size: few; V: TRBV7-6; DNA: TGTGCCAGCAGCTCCCCCAACCAAGAGACCCAGTACTTC; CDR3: CASSSPNQETQYF